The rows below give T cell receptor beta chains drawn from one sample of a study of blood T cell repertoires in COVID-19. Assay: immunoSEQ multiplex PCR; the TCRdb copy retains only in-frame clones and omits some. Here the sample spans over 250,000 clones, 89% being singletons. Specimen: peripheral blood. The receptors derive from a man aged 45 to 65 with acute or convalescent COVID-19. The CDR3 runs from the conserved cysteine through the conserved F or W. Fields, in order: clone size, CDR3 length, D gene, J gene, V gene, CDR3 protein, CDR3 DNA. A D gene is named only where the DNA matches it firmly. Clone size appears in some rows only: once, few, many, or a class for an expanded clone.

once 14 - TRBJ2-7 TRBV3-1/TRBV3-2 CASSPTLNSYEQYF TGTGCCAGCAGCCCTACTTTAAACTCCTACGAGCAGTACTTC
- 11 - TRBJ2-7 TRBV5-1 CASSSDYEQYF TGCGCCAGCAGCTCAGACTACGAGCAGTACTTC
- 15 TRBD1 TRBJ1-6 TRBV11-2 CASSPDRGLGSPLHF TGTGCCAGCAGCCCCGACAGGGGGCTGGGTTCACCCCTCCACTTT
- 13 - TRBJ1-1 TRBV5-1 CASSLQGGPEAFF TGCGCCAGCAGCTTACAGGGTGGTCCTGAAGCTTTCTTT
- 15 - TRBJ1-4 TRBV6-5 CASNPGGGPWEKLFF TGTGCCAGCAATCCCGGCGGAGGGCCGTGGGAAAAACTGTTTTTT
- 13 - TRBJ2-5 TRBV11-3 CASSLTRLETQYF TGTGCCAGCAGCTTAACCAGGTTGGAGACCCAGTACTTC
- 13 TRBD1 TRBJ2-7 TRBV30 CAWRAAGGSEQYF TGTGCCTGGAGAGCGGCAGGGGGCAGCGAGCAGTACTTC
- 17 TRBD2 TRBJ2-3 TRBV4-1 CASSPGPAGGQGDTQYF TGCGCCAGCAGCCCAGGGCCAGCGGGGGGGCAGGGGGATACGCAGTATTTT
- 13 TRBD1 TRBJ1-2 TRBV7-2 CASSRDRNYGYTF TGTGCCAGCAGCCGGGACAGGAACTATGGCTACACCTTC
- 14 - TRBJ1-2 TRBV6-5 CASSRSTTSYGYTF TGTGCCAGCAGTCGCTCCACCACTAGCTATGGCTACACCTTC
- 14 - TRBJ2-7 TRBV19 CASSIGTGSYEQYF TGTGCCAGTAGTATCGGGACTGGCTCCTACGAGCAGTACTTC
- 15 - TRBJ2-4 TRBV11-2 CASSLEPTGPSIQYF TGTGCCAGCAGCTTAGAGCCCACAGGGCCTAGCATTCAGTACTTC
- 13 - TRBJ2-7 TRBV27 CASSSYPGMEQYF TGTGCCAGCAGTTCTTACCCCGGGATGGAGCAGTACTTC
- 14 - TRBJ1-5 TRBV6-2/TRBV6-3 CASSRAQGNQPQHF TGTGCCAGCAGCCGCGCCCAAGGCAATCAGCCCCAGCATTTT
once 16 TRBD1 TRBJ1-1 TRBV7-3 CASSLIKGQGGTEAFF TGTGCCAGCAGCTTAATTAAAGGACAGGGGGGAACTGAAGCTTTCTTT
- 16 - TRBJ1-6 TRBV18 CASSPWGTPNNSPLHF TGTGCCAGCTCACCATGGGGGACACCTAATAATTCACCCCTCCACTTT
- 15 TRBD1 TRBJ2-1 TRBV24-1 CATSVGQGRLNEQFF TGTGCCACCAGTGTAGGACAGGGGCGCCTCAATGAGCAGTTCTTC
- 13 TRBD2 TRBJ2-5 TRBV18 CASSHSGTRSGDF TGTGCCAGCTCACACTCCGGGACTAGAAGCGGAGACTTC
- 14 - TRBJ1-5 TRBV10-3 CAISSGDSNQPQHF TGTGCCATCAGTTCAGGGGATTCCAATCAGCCCCAGCATTTT
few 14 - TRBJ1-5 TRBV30 CAWGTGQVNQPQHF TGTGCCTGGGGGACGGGACAAGTGAATCAGCCCCAGCATTTT
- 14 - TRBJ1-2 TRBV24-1 CATSENDRTDGYTF TGTGCCACCAGTGAAAACGACAGGACGGATGGCTACACCTTC
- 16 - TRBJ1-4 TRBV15 CATSRGLVGPNEKLFF TGTGCCACCAGCAGGGGCCTCGTGGGGCCTAATGAAAAACTGTTTTTT
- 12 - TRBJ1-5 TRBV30 CAWSGGNQPQHF TGTGCCTGGAGTGGCGGCAATCAGCCCCAGCATTTT
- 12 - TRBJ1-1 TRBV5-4 CASSSWTDEAFF TGTGCCAGCAGCTCCTGGACAGATGAAGCTTTCTTT
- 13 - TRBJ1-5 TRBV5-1 CASSLQGNQPQHF TGCGCCAGCAGCTTGCAGGGCAATCAGCCCCAGCATTTT
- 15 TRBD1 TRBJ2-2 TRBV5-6 CASSRDRVWTGELFF TGTGCCAGCAGCCGGGACAGAGTGTGGACCGGGGAGCTGTTTTTT
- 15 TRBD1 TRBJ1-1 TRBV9 CASSALGQANTEAFF TGTGCCAGCAGCGCACTGGGACAGGCGAACACTGAAGCTTTCTTT
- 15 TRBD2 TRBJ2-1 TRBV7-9 CASSSPQRGDNEQFF TGTGCCAGCAGCTCCCCCCAGCGGGGTGACAATGAGCAGTTCTTC
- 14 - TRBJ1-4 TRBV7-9 CASSSTGSNEKLFF TGTGCCAGCAGCTCGACAGGTTCTAATGAAAAACTGTTTTTT
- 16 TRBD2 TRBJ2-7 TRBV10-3 CAIRGGTSGSSYEQYF TGTGCCATCAGGGGGGGGACTAGCGGGAGCTCCTACGAGCAGTACTTC
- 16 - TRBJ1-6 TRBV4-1 CASSHFLRGRNSPLHF TGCGCCAGCAGCCACTTTCTGCGGGGTAGGAATTCACCCCTCCACTTT